This T cell receptor beta chain was identified in a study of T-cell reconstitution after alpha-beta-depleted transplantation in children. Broader study findings: A year had passed since transplant, and T-cell counts and diversity by then came mostly from newly produced T cells. It was reported that alpha-beta T cells came from several hundred expanded graft clones (about two months after transplant). Some patients owed their high day-60 TCRbeta diversity to surviving recipient T cells and thymic progenitors.

The TCRbeta library was prepared with unique molecular identifiers. In TCRdb, the PCR reads were re-called with MiXCR into one record per CDR3 protein. There are some 200,000 distinct CDR3 sequences in the sample; approximately 6.9% occur only once, and about 5.5% lies in the top ten. This CDR3 is 16 amino acids long. From germline, CDR1 is SGHRS and CDR2 YFSETQ. V lost 0 bases to trimming and J lost 2 bases, with 14 bases between them. Ten or more counts support this clonotype. Its antigen is still unknown. The chain uses TRBV5-1 and TRBJ2-5; D is perhaps TRBD1 or TRBD2 (5 bases each). The specimen comprised PBMCs, sampled before TCRalphabeta/CD19-depleted stem cell transplant. This TCR came from a boy younger than 10 with acute lymphoblastic leukemia, due to receive a stem cell transplant. CDR3 DNA: TGCGCCAGCAGCTTGGTAGTCGGGGCGGATCAAGAGACCCAGTACTTC. Its translation: CASSLVVGADQETQYF.